The sequence of this T cell receptor beta chain was determined in a study of cytomegalovirus exposure and HLA in healthy donors. Study-level points and caveats: The listing of some 170 TCR beta chains classed them as cytomegalovirus-associated. Researchers reportedly found TCR beta sequences accurately predicted most subjects' HLA-A and HLA-B alleles.

Turning to this clone: Its antigen is not identified.

PCR involved 60 Vbeta and 13 Jbeta primers. Measured with immunoSEQ multiplex PCR; TCRdb has only the in-frame clones, and not every one. The table shows 90,000 to 120,000 clones, with about 80% occurring only once. The source is a man aged 25-40 years in good health and CMV-seropositive. Sequenced sample: PBMCs.

The CDR3 coding sequence is TGTGCCAGCAGAGCGGGACAGGGGAGTTTAGATACGCAGTATTTT. Amino acids: CASRAGQGSLDTQYF. V usage is TRBV6-5 and J usage is TRBJ2-3; 10 nucleotides line up with TRBD1. Germline lookup yields CDR1 MNHEY and CDR2 SVGAGI. The V gene end was trimmed by 6 bases and the J gene end by 5 bases; junction bases not matched to a gene: 8. CDR3 length equals 15 residues.